Shown below are 26 T cell receptor beta chains from a single sample sequenced in a study of cytomegalovirus exposure and HLA in healthy donors. Primers for the PCR totalled 60 Vbeta and 13 Jbeta. TCRdb's copy holds only in-frame clones and misses some; the assay was immunoSEQ multiplex PCR. This repertoire includes about 78,000 clones. The sequenced sample was PBMCs. The receptors were sampled from a female donor in good health and CMV-seropositive.

This chain links TRBV29-1 with TRBJ1-1; 9 bases fit TRBD1. With 4 bases clipped from V and 11 bases from J, the junction kept 11 bases outside the gene matches. The CDR3 length is 13 residues. Germline CDR1 SQVTM, CDR2 ANQGSEA. The CDR3 reads CSVAGQGKTTAFF. The CDR3, as DNA: TGCAGCGTTGCGGGACAGGGTAAGACCACGGCTTTCTTT.

This chain joins TRBV11-2 and TRBJ1-6, with 9 bases aligning to TRBD1. CDR1 and CDR2 (germline): SGHAT, FQNNGV. The length of the CDR3 is 15 residues. The V and J ends lost 5 bases and 7 bases, in that order; junction bases with no gene match: 6. CDR3 in amino acids: CASSPTGQGNSPLHF. DNA of the CDR3: TGTGCCAGCAGCCCGACCGGACAGGGGAATTCACCCCTCCACTTT. Drawing the rest from reference TRBV11-2 and TRBJ1-6, the complete variable domain is EAGVAQSPRYKIIEKRQSVAFWCNPISGHATLYWYQQILGQGPKLLIQFQNNGVVDDSQLPKDRFSAERLKGVDSTLKIQPAKLEDSAVYLCASSPTGQGNSPLHFGNGTRLTVT.

The chain combines TRBV28 with TRBJ1-2; D is unclear. Germline lookup yields CDR1 MDHEN and CDR2 SYDVKM. This CDR3 has 13 amino acids. V was trimmed by 6 bases and J by 2 bases, leaving 10 bases between them. The CDR3 loop reads CASRVDGNYGYTF. CDR3 DNA sequence: TGTGCCAGCAGGGTTGACGGGAACTATGGCTACACCTTC.

The chain has TRBV2 and TRBJ2-7; 11 nucleotides match TRBD2. V shed 6 bases and J 0 bases; nucleotides not matched to a gene: 7. The length of the CDR3 is 16 residues. Per the germline V gene, CDR1 is SNHLY and CDR2 is FYNNEI. The CDR3 here is CASRDLAGGHSYEQYF. CDR3 coding DNA: TGTGCCAGCAGAGACCTAGCGGGGGGCCACTCCTACGAGCAGTACTTC.

V and J are TRBV18 and TRBJ1-5, with 7 bases identical to TRBD1. V gave up 5 bases and J gave up 2 bases; unmatched junction bases: 9. Germline V gene lookup returns CDR1 KGHSH and CDR2 LQKENI. The CDR3 has 16 amino acids. The CDR3 DNA sequence: TGTGCCAGCTCAATTACTACAGGGGTAGGCAATCAGCCCCAGCATTTT. Translating gives CASSITTGVGNQPQHF.

This chain links TRBV2 with TRBJ2-7, with 9 bases identical to TRBD1. The CDR3 sequence is 15 residues long. Germline CDR1 reads SNHLY; CDR2 reads FYNNEI. With 5 bases clipped from V and 1 base from J, the junction kept 6 bases outside the gene matches. CDR3 sequence reads: CASSQGQGNSYEQYF. CDR3 DNA: TGTGCCAGCAGTCAAGGACAGGGGAATTCCTACGAGCAGTACTTC.

The chain couples TRBV19 to TRBJ1-1; D gene uncertain. The V gene's germline CDR1 is LNHDA and CDR2 SQIVND (reference sequence). CDR3 length: 11 residues. Between the trimmed V and J ends, which lost 4 bases and 14 bases, there was a span of 14 bases. CDR3 sequence reads: CASSTYAELFF. The CDR3 nucleotides are TGTGCCAGTAGTACCTATGCCGAGCTCTTCTTT.

The CDR3 sequence is CASSIGAGATYEQYF. CDR3 nucleotide sequence: TGTGCCAGTAGTATAGGAGCAGGGGCCACCTACGAGCAGTACTTC. V gene TRBV19 combines with J gene TRBJ2-7, with a tentative D call TRBD1 (6 bases). This CDR3 is built from 15 residues. V lost 1 base and J 2 bases, leaving 12 bases between the germline ends. CDR1 and CDR2 from the germline V gene are LNHDA and SQIVND (reference sequence).

The chain carries TRBV18 and TRBJ2-3; TRBD1 is a possible D gene (6 bases). This CDR3 has 13 residues. Germline V gives CDR1 KGHSH, CDR2 LQKENI. V lost 6 bases and J lost 4, with 11 bases in between. The CDR3 DNA reads TGTGCCAGCTCCGGGACAACACCAGATACGCAGTATTTT. The encoded protein is CASSGTTPDTQYF.

The rearrangement uses TRBV28 and TRBJ2-2; 9 bases match TRBD1. V dropped 4 bases and J dropped 5; count of bases not matched to a gene: 5. The CDR3 totals 15 residues. Germline CDR1 MDHEN, CDR2 SYDVKM. In DNA, the CDR3 is TGTGCCAGCAGTTCCTGGACAGGGGAAACCGGGGAGCTGTTTTTT. Translated, it gives CASSSWTGETGELFF.

The chain is built from TRBV30 and TRBJ1-1; D not certain. Trimming stripped 5 bases from V and 3 bases from J, with 10 bases between. CDR3 length: 12 residues. The germline V gene has CDR1 GTSNPN and CDR2 SVGIG (reference sequence). Here the CDR3 DNA reads TGTGCCTGGGAAGGCCGGGACACTGAAGCTTTCTTT. This codes for CAWEGRDTEAFF.

This chain connects TRBV4-1 to TRBJ1-1, with 9 bases that match TRBD1. The CDR3 is 19 residues long. V gave up 1 base and J gave up 2 bases; unmatched junction bases: 14. CDR1 is MGHRA and CDR2 is YSYEKL in the germline V gene. The CDR3 DNA is TGCGCCAGCAGCCAAGCAATGGGACAGGGAGGGCCCAGAAACACTGAAGCTTTCTTT. Translation: CASSQAMGQGGPRNTEAFF.

The CDR3 protein is CAWANGELFF. CDR3 coding DNA: TGTGCCTGGGCGAACGGGGAGCTGTTTTTT. The chain employs TRBV30 and TRBJ2-2; D unresolved. CDR1 and CDR2 from the germline V gene are GTSNPN and SVGIG (reference sequence). V was clipped by 5 bases and J by 7 bases, with 5 bases between them. This CDR3 comprises 10 residues.

The chain employs TRBV14 and TRBJ2-7; a possible D gene is TRBD2 (6 bases). Trimming removed 8 bases at V and 3 bases at J, with 11 bases between. This CDR3 has 12 residues. Looked up from germline, CDR1 is SGHDN and CDR2 is FVKESK. CDR3 bases: TGTGCCAGCGGAGGGCCGGTCTACGAGCAGTACTTC. Protein sequence: CASGGPVYEQYF.

This sequence joins TRBV5-5 and TRBJ1-5, with D perhaps TRBD1 (5 bases). With 10 bases removed from V and 7 bases from J, the gap between germline ends came to 18 bases. CDR1 SGHKS and CDR2 YYEKEE come from the germline V gene (reference sequence). CDR3 length: 13 amino acids. The CDR3: CASRGDLNQPQHF. The CDR3 DNA sequence: TGTGCCTCCCGGGGGGACCTGAACCAGCCCCAGCATTTT.

This rearrangement joins TRBV6-5 to TRBJ2-7; tentative D call: TRBD1 (5 bases). The V end lost 2 bases, the J end lost 3 bases, and 11 bases lay between the germline ends. Germline loops: CDR1 MNHEY, CDR2 SVGAGI. CDR3 length: 14 residues. The CDR3 spells CASSYHTDSYEQYF. CDR3 DNA: TGTGCCAGCAGTTACCACACCGACAGCTACGAGCAGTACTTC.

The chain joins TRBV6-5 to TRBJ1-2, with D uncertain. Trimming took off 10 bases at V and 1 base at J, with 7 bases between the two ends. This CDR3 comprises 11 residues. CDR1 and CDR2 from the germline V gene are MNHEY and SVGAGI. DNA for the CDR3: TGTGCCACCCACAATAACTATGGCTACACCTTC. Translated: CATHNNYGYTF.

The chain recombines TRBV5-4 with TRBJ1-1, with D maybe TRBD1 (5 bases). Per germline, CDR1 SGHNT and CDR2 YYREEE (reference sequence). V lost 2 bases and J lost 8, with 13 bases in between. The CDR3 extends over 13 amino acids. Here the CDR3 DNA reads TGTGCCAGCAGCTTCATACTGGGGGGGGAAGCTTTCTTT. Its protein product is CASSFILGGEAFF.

The V call is TRBV29-1, the J call TRBJ2-3, with 10 bases aligning to TRBD1. The V gene's germline CDR1 is SQVTM and CDR2 ANQGSEA. After removal of 5 bases from V and 5 bases from J, the junction contained 7 bases not matched to a gene. The CDR3 consists of 14 residues. CDR3 sequence: CSVLDRGLGDTQYF. In nucleotides, the CDR3 is TGCAGCGTTCTAGACAGGGGGCTTGGAGATACGCAGTATTTT.

This chain joins TRBV30 and TRBJ1-2; no clear D gene. CDR3 length equals 14 residues. Germline assignment: CDR1 GTSNPN and CDR2 SVGIG (reference sequence). The V end lost 2 bases, the J end lost 4 bases, and 14 bases lay between the germline ends. The CDR3 DNA reads as TGTGCCTGGAGTCCACCTAACCGTCTCTATGGCTACACCTTC. Its protein is CAWSPPNRLYGYTF.

The CDR3 loop reads CASSPVLGQVHEQYF. The CDR3, as DNA: TGTGCCAGCTCACCCGTACTGGGACAGGTCCACGAGCAGTACTTC. The chain couples TRBV18 to TRBJ2-7; TRBD1 aligns across 8 bases. CDR3 length equals 15 residues. V shed 3 bases, J shed 5 bases, and the junction held 9 bases outside the gene matches. The germline gives CDR1 KGHSH, CDR2 LQKENI.

The chain employs TRBV7-6 and TRBJ2-1, with TRBD2 matching 7 bases. The CDR3 totals 15 residues. Germline V lookup: CDR1 SGHVS, CDR2 FNYEAQ. Trimming at V came to 4 bases and at J to 5 bases, leaving 8 bases not matched to a gene. The CDR3 sequence: CASSSREAGDNEQFF. CDR3 nucleotides: TGTGCCAGCAGCTCCCGTGAGGCGGGAGACAATGAGCAGTTCTTC.

The chain carries TRBV4-2 and TRBJ1-6; the D is unclear. The CDR3 spans 16 residues. Trimming cost V 0 bases and J 0 bases, with 6 bases left between them. CDR1 and CDR2 (germline): LGHNA, YNFKEQ. For the CDR3, the DNA is TGTGCCAGCAGCCAAGAACTGAGCTCCTATAATTCACCCCTCCACTTT. It translates to CASSQELSSYNSPLHF.

The J gene is TRBJ2-1, the V gene TRBV5-8; a weak D match, TRBD2 (6 bases). From germline, CDR1 is SGHTS and CDR2 YDEGEE. V gave up 3 bases and J gave up 1 base, with 17 bases separating them. The CDR3 is 17 residues long. As DNA, the CDR3 is TGTGCCAGCAGCTCCACCCTTCTAGCGTCGTCCTACAATGAGCAGTTCTTC. Translating gives CASSSTLLASSYNEQFF.

This sequence joins TRBV9 and TRBJ2-3; possibly TRBD2 for D (5 bases). CDR1 is SGDLS, CDR2 YYNGEE, per germline. The CDR3 sequence is 16 residues long. Trimming took 0 bases from V and 0 from J, leaving 11 bases between them. DNA for the CDR3: TGTGCCAGCAGCGTAGCTAGCCAGGCTAGCACAGATACGCAGTATTTT. This sequence encodes CASSVASQASTDTQYF.

The genes are TRBV29-1 and TRBJ2-7; TRBD1 might be the D (5 bases). This CDR3 has 13 residues. Trimming took 6 bases from V and 1 from J, leaving 13 bases between them. Germline CDR1 and CDR2: SQVTM and ANQGSEA. The chain's CDR3 is CSVSVGVSYEQYF. CDR3 nucleotide sequence: TGCAGCGTCTCGGTAGGGGTTTCCTACGAGCAGTACTTC.